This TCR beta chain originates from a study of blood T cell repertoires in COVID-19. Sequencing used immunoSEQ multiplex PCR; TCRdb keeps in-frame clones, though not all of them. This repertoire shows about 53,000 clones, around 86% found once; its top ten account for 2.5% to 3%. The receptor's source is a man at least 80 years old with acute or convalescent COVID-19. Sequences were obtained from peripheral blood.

The CDR3 reads CASSQAVRETQYF. CDR3 nucleotides: TGTGCCAGCAGCCAAGCCGTGAGGGAGACCCAGTACTTC. V usage is TRBV4-2 and J usage is TRBJ2-5, with D unresolved. Germline V gene sequence: CDR1 LGHNA, CDR2 YNFKEQ. V was shortened by 1 base and J by 5 bases, with 8 bases between the two germline ends. The CDR3 contains 13 residues.